Each of the 26 T cell receptor beta chains below was sequenced from the same sample in a study of human thymus T cells (dated by TCRdb to about 2020). Library prep was done by the immunoSEQ multiplex PCR assay. TCRdb re-hosts the immuneACCESS table, in-frame sequences only. Its copies lack some clones; in the studies checked, an unresolved V gene accounts for under half of them, and the cause for the rest is not known. Recorded for this sample are roughly 54,000 clones; about 93% of them occurred a single time. The ten most abundant clones make up less than 7% of the sample. Sequencing was carried out using blood. All receptors come from a boy under two years old with a congenital heart defect but otherwise immunologically healthy.

The rearrangement links TRBV6-4 to TRBJ2-3; D not certain. CDR1 is MRHNA and CDR2 is SNTAGT in the germline V gene. The germline V and J ends were trimmed by 6 bases and 4 bases, with 11 bases remaining between them. The CDR3 covers 13 residues. This CDR3 reads CASRQDVSDTQYF. CDR3 bases: TGTGCCAGCAGGCAGGACGTTTCAGATACGCAGTATTTT.

V and J are TRBV11-2 and TRBJ2-5, with TRBD2 identical over 11 bases. There are 16 residues in the CDR3. Germline assignment: CDR1 SGHAT and CDR2 FQNNGV. Trimming cost V 4 bases and J 4 bases; bases outside gene matches: 8. The chain's CDR3 is CASSYNSGGGVETQYF. DNA for the CDR3: TGTGCCAGCAGCTATAATAGCGGGGGGGGTGTAGAGACCCAGTACTTC.

This clone was seen only once. The chain links TRBV13 to TRBJ1-2; D might be TRBD1 (5 bases). V lost 0 bases to trimming and J lost 5 bases, with 13 bases between them. The CDR3 is 15 residues long. Germline V CDR1 and CDR2: PRHDT, FYEKMQ (reference sequence). The CDR3 DNA follows: TGTGCCAGCAGCTTAGGCCGGGGATACAGGTATGGCTACACCTTC. Its protein is CASSLGRGYRYGYTF.

The chain uses TRBV2 and TRBJ2-3, with 7 bases lining up with TRBD2. Germline loops: CDR1 SNHLY, CDR2 FYNNEI. The length of the CDR3 is 12 residues. The ends lost 8 bases at V and 1 base at J; junction bases unmatched: 0. The CDR3 DNA follows: TGTGCCAGCGGGAGGGGCACAGATACGCAGTATTTT. This gives the protein CASGRGTDTQYF.

The rearrangement joins TRBV7-2 to TRBJ2-1; the match to TRBD2 covers 9 bases. This CDR3 spans 16 amino acids. CDR1 and CDR2 (germline): SGHTA, FQGNSA. Unmatched junction bases numbered 2, after V lost 1 base and J lost 1 base. In nucleotides, the CDR3 is TGTGCCAGCAGCTTAGTCCTAGCGGGGTCCTACAATGAGCAGTTCTTC. Translating it yields CASSLVLAGSYNEQFF.

The CDR3 protein is CSVSGNTIYF. CDR3 DNA: TGCAGCGTCTCTGGAAACACCATATATTTT. This rearrangement joins TRBV29-1 to TRBJ1-3; the D is unclear. CDR1 and CDR2 from the germline V gene are SQVTM and ANQGSEA. Deletions cut 6 bases from V and 0 bases from J, with 0 bases between. The CDR3 loop spans 10 amino acids.

The chain joins TRBV29-1 to TRBJ2-1; a weak D match, TRBD2 (6 bases). Germline V gives CDR1 SQVTM, CDR2 ANQGSEA. The V end was cut by 4 bases, the J end by 4 bases, with 11 bases between. The CDR3 has 13 amino acids. The CDR3 nucleotides are TGCAGCGTTGGCCGGGAGTCATACAATGAGCAGTTCTTC. Its translation: CSVGRESYNEQFF.

On this clone itself: Other DNA sequences of this sample code for an identical CDR3. This chain links TRBV27 with TRBJ2-7; unclear D gene. V was shortened by 2 bases and J by 1 base, with 6 bases between the two germline ends. This CDR3 is 13 amino acids long. Germline CDR1 and CDR2: MNHEY and SMNVEV (reference sequence). CDR3 bases: TGTGCCAGCAGTTTAGGCCTTTCCTACGAGCAGTACTTC. This gives the protein CASSLGLSYEQYF.

The V gene is TRBV27, the J gene TRBJ1-6, with TRBD1 matching 8 bases. The germline CDR1 and CDR2 sequences are MNHEY and SMNVEV (reference sequence). After removal of 5 bases from V and 8 bases from J, the junction contained 11 bases not matched to a gene. The CDR3 covers 16 residues. In DNA form, the CDR3 reads TGTGCCAGCAGTCCAAGACCGACAGGGGAAGATTCACCCCTCCACTTT. It is translated as CASSPRPTGEDSPLHF.

Only one count was recorded for this clone. The V gene is TRBV6-5, the J gene TRBJ2-7, with unresolved D. With 5 bases removed from V and 4 bases from J, the gap between germline ends came to 12 bases. CDR1 is MNHEY, CDR2 SVGAGI, per germline. The CDR3 is made up of 13 amino acids. The CDR3 region is CASSVSRTYEQYF. The CDR3 coding sequence is TGTGCCAGCAGTGTTTCCAGGACGTACGAGCAGTACTTC.

The chain carries TRBV5-1 and TRBJ2-7; TRBD1 matches at 8 bases. Germline values: CDR1 SGHRS, CDR2 YFSETQ. The CDR3 has 15 residues. The trim removed 0 bases at V and 5 bases at J, leaving 7 bases unmatched. The CDR3 coding sequence is TGCGCCAGCAGCTTGGAATGGACAGGGTTCCACGAGCAGTACTTC. It is translated as CASSLEWTGFHEQYF.

This chain connects TRBV20-1 to TRBJ2-1; 8 nucleotides line up with TRBD2. Germline assignment: CDR1 DFQATT and CDR2 SNEGSKA (reference sequence). This CDR3 has 11 residues. V was pared by 3 bases and J by 10 bases, with 2 bases of the junction left unmatched. CDR3 sequence reads: CSARTSDEQFF. For the CDR3, the DNA is TGCAGTGCTAGGACTAGCGACGAGCAGTTCTTC.

The chain couples TRBV5-4 to TRBJ1-3; D gene uncertain. The V gene lost 2 bases and the J gene lost 2 bases, with 2 bases spanning the gap. There are 12 residues in the CDR3. Per the germline V gene, CDR1 is SGHNT and CDR2 is YYREEE (reference sequence). This CDR3 is CASSFAGNTIYF. The CDR3 bases are TGTGCCAGCAGCTTCGCTGGAAACACCATATATTTT.

Written as DNA, the CDR3 is TGCGCCAGCAGCCAAGAATCCACAGGGGAATCTAGCACAGATACGCAGTATTTT. This codes for CASSQESTGESSTDTQYF. The chain is built from TRBV4-3 and TRBJ2-3; 7 positions agree with TRBD1. The germline V gene has CDR1 LGHNA and CDR2 YSLEER. The length of the CDR3 is 18 residues. Trimming removed 0 bases from V and 0 bases from J; junction bases left unmatched: 9.

This chain uses TRBV5-4 with TRBJ1-1, with 8 bases aligning to TRBD1. The CDR3 sequence is 16 residues long. The V and J ends lost 7 bases and 0 bases, in that order; junction bases with no gene match: 11. Germline V lookup: CDR1 SGHNT, CDR2 YYREEE (reference sequence). CDR3 coding DNA: TGTGCCAGCTCCTGGGCCAGGGGGCCCTTGAACACTGAAGCTTTCTTT. Its translation: CASSWARGPLNTEAFF. Supplemented by reference TRBV5-4 and TRBJ1-1, the full variable domain reads ETGVTQSPTHLIKTRGQQVTLRCSSQSGHNTVSWYQQALGQGPQFIFQYYREEENGRGNFPPRFSGLQFPNYSSELNVNALELDDSALYLCASSWARGPLNTEAFFGQGTRLTVV.

The chain combines TRBV30 with TRBJ2-1; 11 bases agree with TRBD2. The CDR3 runs 15 residues. Germline values: CDR1 GTSNPN, CDR2 SVGIG (reference sequence). V was pared by 5 bases and J by 6 bases, with 9 bases of the junction left unmatched. Here the CDR3 reads CAWSPLAGALNEQFF. The DNA for the CDR3 is TGTGCCTGGTCTCCACTAGCGGGGGCCCTCAATGAGCAGTTCTTC.

This chain joins TRBV15 and TRBJ2-2, with 9 bases aligning to TRBD1. Trimming at V came to 3 bases and at J to 7 bases, leaving 3 bases not matched to a gene. CDR3 length: 14 residues. CDR1 is LNHNV and CDR2 is YYDKDF in the germline V gene (reference sequence). The CDR3 loop is CATSRGQGNGELFF. The DNA for the CDR3 is TGTGCCACCAGCAGGGGACAGGGCAACGGGGAGCTGTTTTTT.

The chain employs TRBV19 and TRBJ2-3; no definite D call. V was clipped by 7 bases and J by 4 bases, with 15 bases between them. This CDR3 has 14 amino acids. Germline V gives CDR1 LNHDA, CDR2 SQIVND (reference sequence). This CDR3 reads CASTSGSGADTQYF. The CDR3 nucleotides are TGTGCCAGTACATCAGGTTCAGGTGCAGATACGCAGTATTTT.

The chain joins TRBV27 to TRBJ2-3; D assignment may be TRBD1 or TRBD2 (5 bases each). The germline CDR1 and CDR2 sequences are MNHEY and SMNVEV (reference sequence). The CDR3 is made up of 15 amino acids. Deletions cut 2 bases from V and 2 bases from J, with 11 bases between. The CDR3 here is CASSLTGTFTDTQYF. CDR3 nucleotides: TGTGCCAGCAGTTTAACCGGGACCTTCACAGATACGCAGTATTTT.

This clone was counted once. This chain links TRBV10-3 with TRBJ1-1; tentatively, D is TRBD1 (5 bases). This CDR3 comprises 15 residues. The germline gives CDR1 ENHRY, CDR2 SYGVKD. V was pared by 8 bases and J by 1 base, with 17 bases between. This chain's CDR3 is CAIRRGTGPNTEAFF. Here the CDR3 DNA reads TGTGCCATCCGGAGGGGAACAGGCCCGAACACTGAAGCTTTCTTT.

This sequence joins TRBV9 and TRBJ2-1; TRBD2 is a possible D gene (5 bases). Trimming left V 7 bases short and J 6 bases short, with 11 bases between. CDR3 size: 12 residues. Germline V CDR1 and CDR2: SGDLS, YYNGEE. The CDR3 sequence is CASRGIGNEQFF. The DNA of the CDR3 is TGTGCCAGCCGGGGTATAGGCAATGAGCAGTTCTTC.

This clone came up a few times. This rearrangement joins TRBV28 to TRBJ2-7; no clear D gene. Germline CDR1 is MDHEN and CDR2 is SYDVKM. CDR3 length: 13 residues. The germline V and J ends were trimmed by 7 bases and 9 bases, with 19 bases remaining between them. The DNA for the CDR3 is TGTGCCAGCAACGGAGTGGGCGGAGACCGGCAGTACTTC. Its protein product is CASNGVGGDRQYF.

The chain links TRBV5-1 to TRBJ2-5; 7 bases are a match to TRBD1. The CDR3 is 14 residues long. V shed 4 bases and J 5 bases; nucleotides not matched to a gene: 8. Per the germline V gene, CDR1 is SGHRS and CDR2 is YFSETQ. The CDR3 coding sequence is TGCGCCAGCAGCCTCCGACAGGGTGGGGAGACCCAGTACTTC. Its translation: CASSLRQGGETQYF.

This rearrangement joins TRBV11-2 to TRBJ2-7; 12 bases map to TRBD2. With V trimmed by 5 bases and J by 1 base, 9 bases remained unmatched. CDR1 is SGHAT and CDR2 is FQNNGV in the germline V gene. The CDR3 covers 17 residues. The DNA of the CDR3 is TGTGCCAGCAGCGTTCGACTAGCGGGAGTATTGTCCTACGAGCAGTACTTC. Translating gives CASSVRLAGVLSYEQYF.

The V call is TRBV5-1, the J call TRBJ2-7; weak D call: TRBD2 (5 bases). V was trimmed by 2 bases and J by 4 bases, leaving 13 bases between them. The CDR3 is 14 residues long. Germline CDR1 SGHRS, CDR2 YFSETQ. Here the CDR3 DNA reads TGCGCCAGCAGCTTTCGGCTAGCTGGTTACGAGCAGTACTTC. Translating it yields CASSFRLAGYEQYF.

This sequence joins TRBV10-3 and TRBJ2-7, with D perhaps matching TRBD1 or TRBD2 (5 bases each). Germline CDR1 and CDR2: ENHRY and SYGVKD. This CDR3 spans 12 amino acids. Trimming shortened V by 10 bases and J by 3 bases, and 13 bases separated the two germline ends. The CDR3 protein is CATRDRYYEQYF. The CDR3 DNA sequence: TGTGCCACCAGGGACCGCTACTACGAGCAGTACTTC.